A selection of T cell receptor beta chains follows, all from one sample in a study of blood T cell repertoires in COVID-19. The repertoire was sequenced with immunoSEQ multiplex PCR; TCRdb's copy has only in-frame clones and lacks some. The data show under 200,000 clones, roughly 87% seen once. Sequenced material: peripheral blood. These receptors were obtained from a woman in her thirties or forties with acute or convalescent COVID-19. CDR3s include the opening cysteine and the closing phenylalanine or tryptophan. The D gene is left open where the match is weak. Not every row has a clone size; where given, it reads once, few, many or a size class.

-	TRBV12-1	-	TRBJ2-1	TGTGCCCTAATCCGGGCGCAACCAGGGGAGCAGTTCTTC	CALIRAQPGEQFF
few	TRBV4-1	-	TRBJ1-2	TGCGCCAGCAGCCAAGGGGACGGGAGATCCTATGGCTACACCTTC	CASSQGDGRSYGYTF
-	TRBV30	-	TRBJ2-4	TGTGCCTGGAGTGTTCGAGGAAACATTCAGTACTTC	CAWSVRGNIQYF
-	TRBV29-1	TRBD1	TRBJ1-1	TGCAGCGTGGACAGGGGTTGGGGTATGAACACTGAAGCTTTCTTT	CSVDRGWGMNTEAFF
-	TRBV7-8	-	TRBJ1-2	TGTGCCAGCAGCTTAGAGCGGACGGTGTCAGGAAATGGCTACACCTTC	CASSLERTVSGNGYTF
-	TRBV19	TRBD1	TRBJ1-4	TGTGCCAGCCGGGACAGGGCTACAGCCGGAACTAATGAAAAACTGTTTTTT	CASRDRATAGTNEKLFF
-	TRBV5-4	-	TRBJ2-1	TGTGCCAGCAGCTTGGTTGCGGGTTACAATGAGCAGTTCTTC	CASSLVAGYNEQFF
-	TRBV15	-	TRBJ2-5	TGTGCCACCAGCAGAGAACTAGTGGCGAGCGGAAAGACCCAGTACTTC	CATSRELVASGKTQYF
-	TRBV28	-	TRBJ1-3	TGTGCCAGCAGTTCCCCAGGCAAGGCTGGAAACACCATATATTTT	CASSSPGKAGNTIYF
-	TRBV19	TRBD2	TRBJ2-3	TGTGCCAGTAGTACACTAGCGGGAGTTACAGATACGCAGTATTTT	CASSTLAGVTDTQYF
-	TRBV30	-	TRBJ2-1	TGTGCCCTAGCCACTCCCTGGGGCTCCTACAATGAGCAGTTCTTC	CALATPWGSYNEQFF
-	TRBV2	TRBD1	TRBJ1-6	TGTGCCAGCCAAGGGGACAGGCATTCACCCCTCCACTTT	CASQGDRHSPLHF
-	TRBV7-2	-	TRBJ2-5	TGTGCCAGCAGCCGGTACCAAGAGACCCAGTACTTC	CASSRYQETQYF
-	TRBV12-5	-	TRBJ2-3	TGTGCTACTAAATCTAGCACAGATACGCAGTATTTT	CATKSSTDTQYF
-	TRBV19	-	TRBJ1-5	TGTGCCAGTACAGGCCTTTACAGGGGCAATCAGCCCCAGCATTTT	CASTGLYRGNQPQHF
-	TRBV3-1/TRBV3-2	TRBD2	TRBJ2-3	TGTGCCAGCAGCTCACTAGCGGGGGCCACAGATACGCAGTATTTT	CASSSLAGATDTQYF
-	TRBV7-2	TRBD1	TRBJ2-7	TGTGCCAGCAGCTTAGCGGGACAGGGGGGCAACGAGCAGTACTTC	CASSLAGQGGNEQYF
once	TRBV30	-	TRBJ1-5	TGTGCCTGGAGTGGACAGTTTAGCAATCAGCCCCAGCATTTT	CAWSGQFSNQPQHF
-	TRBV30	-	TRBJ2-5	TGTGCCTGGAGTAACGGTAACCAAGAGACCCAGTACTTC	CAWSNGNQETQYF
-	TRBV11-2	TRBD1	TRBJ1-5	TGTGCCAGCAGCGTGACACAGGGGGAGGGGATGCCCCAGCATTTT	CASSVTQGEGMPQHF